One sample yielded the 26 T cell receptor beta chains listed below, sequenced in a study of CD8+ T cells in alopecia areata. Following RNA extraction, reverse transcription yielded cDNA that acted as the sequencing template. The assay was immunoSEQ multiplex PCR, and TCRdb's table has in-frame clones only and misses some. Of about 120,000 clones in the sample, around 60% were seen once. Treatment given: oral pan-JAK inhibitor, 5-10 mg twice daily. The source was CD4+ T cells sorted from blood, collected at week 4, from a patient treated with tofacitinib. The receptors were sampled from a human donor with alopecia areata.

This clone showed up just a few times. The chain recombines TRBV7-9 with TRBJ1-2; D unresolved. This CDR3 contains 14 residues. Germline CDR1 reads SEHNR; CDR2 reads FQNEAQ (reference sequence). Trimming cost V 1 base and J 2 bases, with 8 bases left between them. The CDR3 protein is CASSLVRRNYGYTF. The CDR3 DNA reads TGTGCCAGCAGCTTAGTCAGACGAAACTATGGCTACACCTTC. Variable domain in full (rest from reference TRBV7-9 and TRBJ1-2): DTGVSQNPRHKITKRGQNVTFRCDPISEHNRLYWYRQTLGQGPEFLTYFQNEAQLEKSRLLSDRFSAERPKGSFSTLEIQRTEQGDSAMYLCASSLVRRNYGYTFGSGTRLTVV.

The V and J genes are TRBV5-6 and TRBJ1-4; 8 bases match TRBD1. The CDR3 is 14 amino acids. The J segment lost 6 bases and the V segment lost 4 bases, leaving 5 bases of the junction unmatched. Germline V gives CDR1 SGHDT, CDR2 YYEEEE. CDR3: CASSPTGEDEKLFF. The CDR3 region has the DNA TGTGCCAGCAGCCCGACAGGGGAGGATGAAAAACTGTTTTTT.

This rearrangement joins TRBV7-2 to TRBJ2-2, with 9 bases fitting TRBD2. The CDR3 is 14 amino acids. Germline values: CDR1 SGHTA, CDR2 FQGNSA. Trimming cost V 6 bases and J 6 bases; bases outside gene matches: 5. The CDR3 region is CASRSGRYPGELFF. CDR3 DNA sequence: TGTGCCAGCAGGAGCGGGAGGTATCCCGGGGAGCTGTTTTTT.

The rearrangement uses TRBV6-5 and TRBJ2-1; 10 nucleotides align to TRBD2. This CDR3 contains 15 residues. V lost 4 bases and J lost 7; bases outside the gene matches: 7. CDR1 and CDR2 (germline): MNHEY, SVGAGI. The CDR3 sequence is CASSSLAGELNEQFF. In DNA form, the CDR3 reads TGTGCCAGCAGTTCCCTAGCGGGAGAGTTAAATGAGCAGTTCTTC.

The rearrangement links TRBV2 to TRBJ1-2, with TRBD1 matching 9 bases. From germline, CDR1 is SNHLY and CDR2 FYNNEI. Trimming cost V 6 bases and J 3 bases; bases outside gene matches: 5. The CDR3 consists of 14 residues. The CDR3 reads CASRRTGGDYGYTF. In DNA, the CDR3 is TGTGCCAGCAGGAGAACAGGGGGCGACTATGGCTACACCTTC.

In this sample, this clone turned up a few times. One junction end disagrees with the germline gene, perhaps due to a read error. CDR3 nucleotide sequence: TGTGCCGGGAGTGGGACAGACGGCACAGATACGCAGTATTTT. Translating it yields CAGSGTDGTDTQYF. The chain employs TRBV30 and TRBJ2-3; TRBD1 matches 7 bases. The CDR3 loop spans 14 amino acids. Germline values: CDR1 GTSNPN, CDR2 SVGIG (reference sequence).

The genes are TRBV30 and TRBJ2-7, with D possibly TRBD1 on 6 matching bases. The V end was cut by 2 bases, the J end by 9 bases, with 23 bases between. The CDR3 has 15 residues. CDR1 and CDR2 from the germline V gene are GTSNPN and SVGIG (reference sequence). CDR3 region: CAWSRGGQSLPAQYF. The CDR3 coding sequence is TGTGCCTGGAGTCGAGGGGGTCAGTCTCTGCCGGCGCAGTACTTC.

This chain joins TRBV7-7 and TRBJ2-1; no clear D. Deletions cut 4 bases from V and 5 bases from J, with 9 bases between. Germline lookup yields CDR1 SSHAT and CDR2 FNYEAQ (reference sequence). The CDR3 loop spans 13 amino acids. The CDR3 nucleotides are TGTGCCAGCAGCTCCCACTTAGACAATGAGCAGTTCTTC. It encodes CASSSHLDNEQFF.

The chain carries TRBV13 and TRBJ2-5; 10 bases map to TRBD2. The CDR3 spans 15 residues. CDR1 and CDR2 from the germline V gene are PRHDT and FYEKMQ (reference sequence). V gave up 3 bases and J gave up 4 bases; unmatched junction bases: 5. CDR3 protein: CASSFISGGGETQYF. The CDR3 nucleotides are TGTGCCAGCAGCTTCATAAGCGGGGGGGGAGAGACCCAGTACTTC.

This sequence joins TRBV5-4 and TRBJ2-7; 11 bases agree with TRBD2. The CDR3 has 16 amino acids. The V gene end was trimmed by 3 bases and the J gene end by 7 bases; junction bases not matched to a gene: 12. CDR1 is SGHNT and CDR2 is YYREEE in the germline V gene (reference sequence). In DNA form, the CDR3 reads TGTGCCAGCAGCTCGGGGACTAGCGGAGAGGGGCGGGAGCAGTACTTC. Its protein product is CASSSGTSGEGREQYF.

The chain joins TRBV5-1 to TRBJ2-1; 10 bases line up with TRBD2. The J segment lost 4 bases and the V segment lost 3 bases, leaving 4 bases of the junction unmatched. Germline CDR1 SGHRS, CDR2 YFSETQ. This CDR3 has 15 residues. CDR3 sequence: CASSSGLAAYNEQFF. The CDR3, as DNA: TGCGCCAGCAGCTCTGGACTAGCGGCATACAATGAGCAGTTCTTC.

The V gene is TRBV27, the J gene TRBJ2-7; 11 nucleotides line up with TRBD2. V dropped 4 bases and J dropped 7; count of bases not matched to a gene: 6. Germline V gene sequence: CDR1 MNHEY, CDR2 SMNVEV (reference sequence). The CDR3 totals 14 residues. The CDR3 DNA reads as TGTGCCAGCAGTTCTCGGACTAGCGGGCGGGAGCAGTACTTC. Translating it yields CASSSRTSGREQYF.

There are a few counts of this clone. This chain links TRBV2 with TRBJ2-3; 10 bases agree with TRBD2. CDR1 SNHLY and CDR2 FYNNEI come from the germline V gene. This CDR3 region has 14 residues. V lost 5 bases to trimming and J lost 3 bases; unmatched junction nucleotides: 2. The CDR3: CASSPLAGTDTQYF. The DNA of the CDR3 is TGTGCCAGCAGTCCACTAGCGGGAACAGATACGCAGTATTTT.

The chain is built from TRBV11-2 and TRBJ2-7; D not certain. V lost 5 bases to trimming and J lost 3 bases, with 8 bases between them. The CDR3 covers 12 residues. Germline assignment: CDR1 SGHAT and CDR2 FQNNGV. This CDR3 is CASSVTDYEQYF. The CDR3 nucleotides are TGTGCCAGCAGCGTGACGGACTACGAGCAGTACTTC. The whole variable domain, filled in from reference TRBV11-2 and TRBJ2-7, reads EAGVAQSPRYKIIEKRQSVAFWCNPISGHATLYWYQQILGQGPKLLIQFQNNGVVDDSQLPKDRFSAERLKGVDSTLKIQPAKLEDSAVYLCASSVTDYEQYFGPGTRLTVT.

The chain is built from TRBV5-1 and TRBJ2-7, with D unclear. CDR1 SGHRS and CDR2 YFSETQ come from the germline V gene. V was clipped by 0 bases and J by 5 bases, with 18 bases between them. This CDR3 is built from 16 residues. Here the CDR3 DNA reads TGCGCCAGCAGCTTGGATGATCGCAGGCCGACGGACGAGCAGTACTTC. This translates into CASSLDDRRPTDEQYF.

The gene calls are TRBV20-1 and TRBJ1-1; D gene ambiguous. The V and J ends lost 5 bases and 4 bases respectively, with 5 bases between them. The CDR3 totals 10 residues. Germline V gene lookup returns CDR1 DFQATT and CDR2 SNEGSKA (reference sequence). The CDR3 here is CSAFRTEAFF. The CDR3, as DNA: TGCAGTGCTTTCCGCACTGAAGCTTTCTTT.

This clone has just a few counts. This sequence joins TRBV7-2 and TRBJ1-5; D gene uncertain. The CDR3 spans 15 residues. Trimming shortened V by 1 base and J by 0 bases, and 7 bases separated the two germline ends. CDR1 and CDR2 from the germline V gene are SGHTA and FQGNSA. This chain's CDR3 is CASSLERDSNQPQHF. The CDR3 bases are TGTGCCAGCAGCTTAGAAAGGGATAGCAATCAGCCCCAGCATTTT.

This chain links TRBV7-2 with TRBJ2-3; D is unresolved. Trimming left V 2 bases short and J 2 bases short, with 8 bases between. Germline V gene lookup returns CDR1 SGHTA and CDR2 FQGNSA. This CDR3 spans 14 amino acids. The CDR3 bases are TGTGCCAGCAGCTTAACCCAGCCCACAGATACGCAGTATTTT. Translation: CASSLTQPTDTQYF.

The rearrangement links TRBV14 to TRBJ2-1; 9 bases line up with TRBD2. The V and J ends lost 3 bases and 6 bases, in that order; junction bases with no gene match: 6. Per the germline V gene, CDR1 is SGHDN and CDR2 is FVKESK. The CDR3 consists of 15 residues. This CDR3 is CASSHGGGAVNEQFF. As DNA, the CDR3 is TGTGCCAGCAGCCATGGCGGGGGGGCCGTCAATGAGCAGTTCTTC. The full variable domain, its missing parts supplied by reference TRBV14 and TRBJ2-1, is EAGVTQFPSHSVIEKGQTVTLRCDPISGHDNLYWYRRVMGKEIKFLLHFVKESKQDESGMPNNRFLAERTGGTYSTLKVQPAELEDSGVYFCASSHGGGAVNEQFFGPGTRLTVL.

The chain has TRBV9 and TRBJ2-3, with D possibly being TRBD2 (6 bases). V dropped 3 bases and J dropped 2 bases, with 13 bases sitting between them. Per the germline V gene, CDR1 is SGDLS and CDR2 is YYNGEE. The length of the CDR3 is 15 residues. Here the CDR3 DNA reads TGTGCCAGCAGCGCCACTAGCCGGTACACAGATACGCAGTATTTT. It encodes CASSATSRYTDTQYF.

This chain joins TRBV29-1 and TRBJ2-5, with TRBD1 as a possible D gene (5 bases). V shed 7 bases and J shed 1 base, with 7 bases lying between them. Germline V gene sequence: CDR1 SQVTM, CDR2 ANQGSEA. The CDR3 covers 11 residues. The chain's CDR3 is CSGGIQETQYF. The CDR3 nucleotides read TGCAGCGGGGGCATCCAAGAGACCCAGTACTTC.

This clone was counted a single time. CDR3 sequence reads: CASSLGTSKETQYF. Written as DNA, the CDR3 is TGTGCCAGCAGTCTAGGGACTAGCAAAGAGACCCAGTACTTC. The genes are TRBV28 and TRBJ2-5; TRBD2 matches 9 bases. There are 14 residues in the CDR3. V trimming: 5 bases; J trimming: 3 bases; junction bases outside the gene matches: 4. Germline values: CDR1 MDHEN, CDR2 SYDVKM.

The chain joins TRBV7-6 to TRBJ2-3; D gene ambiguous. This CDR3 spans 13 amino acids. Germline loops: CDR1 SGHVS, CDR2 FNYEAQ. V lost 4 bases and J lost 5, with 10 bases in between. CDR3 sequence: CASSSLGLDTQYF. The CDR3 bases are TGTGCCAGCAGCTCGTTGGGCTTAGATACGCAGTATTTT.

This clone occurred a few times. The CDR3 reads CASSSRRTSRTSTGELFF. Here the CDR3 DNA reads TGTGCCAGCAGCTCAAGGCGGACTAGCAGGACGTCCACCGGGGAGCTGTTTTTT. The chain links TRBV7-9 to TRBJ2-2; 8 nucleotides line up with TRBD2. The germline gives CDR1 SEHNR, CDR2 FQNEAQ (reference sequence). This CDR3 is built from 18 residues. Trimming took 4 bases from V and 4 from J; bases not matched to a gene: 14.

The table lists this clone with a few counts. V is TRBV19 and J is TRBJ2-1; D call uncertain. This CDR3 region has 12 residues. Germline V lookup: CDR1 LNHDA, CDR2 SQIVND (reference sequence). Trimming removed 3 bases from V and 10 bases from J, with 10 bases in between. DNA of the CDR3: TGTGCCAGTAGTATGTTCGGACGCGAGCAGTTCTTC. As protein: CASSMFGREQFF.

The sample holds a few counts of this clone. CDR3 nucleotide sequence: TGTGCCTGGAGTGTCCCCACTGCGGGAGGGACAGATACGCAGTATTTT. It translates to CAWSVPTAGGTDTQYF. This chain links TRBV30 with TRBJ2-3; 9 bases fit TRBD2. Germline-derived CDR1 and CDR2 are GTSNPN and SVGIG (reference sequence). J gave up 3 bases and V 0 bases, and 7 bases lay outside the gene matches. This CDR3 spans 16 amino acids. The complete variable domain, with remaining parts taken from reference TRBV30 and TRBJ2-3, reads SQTIHQWPATLVQPVGSPLSLECTVEGTSNPNLYWYRQAAGRGLQLLFYSVGIGQISSEVPQNLSASRPQDRQFILSSKKLLLSDSGFYLCAWSVPTAGGTDTQYFGPGTRLTVL.